What follows are 3 T cell receptor beta chains derived from one specimen sequenced in a study of blood T cell repertoires in COVID-19 (dated by TCRdb to about 2020). The library was built by means of the immunoSEQ multiplex PCR assay. TCRdb stores this immuneACCESS table with in-frame sequences only. Part of the clones is absent; in the studies checked, under half of the shortfall reflects unresolved V genes, and no reason is known for the rest. The sample includes 120,000 to 150,000 clones, with approximately 80% observed a single time. Jointly, the top ten make up around 7.2% of the sample. Input material: peripheral blood. All receptors derive from a woman aged 45-59 years in a cohort sampled during active or convalescent COVID-19.

The chain employs TRBV19 and TRBJ1-2; 8 nucleotides match TRBD1. This CDR3 has 14 residues. CDR1 is LNHDA and CDR2 is SQIVND in the germline V gene (reference sequence). Germline trimming cut 3 bases from V and 5 bases from J; bases unmatched to any gene: 5. The CDR3 reads CASSIGTGYYGYTF. The DNA for the CDR3 is TGTGCCAGTAGTATCGGGACAGGATATTATGGCTACACCTTC.

The chain's CDR3 is CASRHLPFEANYGYTF. CDR3 sequence (DNA): TGTGCCAGTAGACACCTCCCCTTCGAAGCTAACTATGGCTACACCTTC. The genes are TRBV19 and TRBJ1-2; D remains unclear. V lost 6 bases, J lost 0 bases, and 17 bases lay in between. CDR1 is LNHDA and CDR2 is SQIVND in the germline V gene (reference sequence). This CDR3 region has 16 residues.

This chain connects TRBV6-2 or TRBV6-3 to TRBJ1-2, with D possibly TRBD1 on 6 matching bases. The CDR3 runs 12 residues. Germline V gene data show CDR1 as MNHEY and CDR2 as SVGEGT. Trimming left V 6 bases short and J 7 bases short, with 12 bases between. The CDR3 DNA reads as TGTGCCAGCAGATACGCAGGGGTTGGCTACACCTTC. It encodes CASRYAGVGYTF.